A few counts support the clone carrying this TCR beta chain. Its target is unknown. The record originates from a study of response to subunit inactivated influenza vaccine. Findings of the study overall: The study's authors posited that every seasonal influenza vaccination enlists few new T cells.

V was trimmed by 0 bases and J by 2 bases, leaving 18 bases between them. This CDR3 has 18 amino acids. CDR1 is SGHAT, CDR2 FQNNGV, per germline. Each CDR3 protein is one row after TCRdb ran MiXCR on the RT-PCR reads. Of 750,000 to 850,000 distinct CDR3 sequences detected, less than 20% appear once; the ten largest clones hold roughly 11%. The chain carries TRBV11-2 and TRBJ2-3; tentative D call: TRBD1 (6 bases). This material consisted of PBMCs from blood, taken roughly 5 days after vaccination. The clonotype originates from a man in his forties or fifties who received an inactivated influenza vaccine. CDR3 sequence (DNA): TGTGCCAGCAGCTTAGAGGGGGCGTTAAGGGTTCCCACAGATACGCAGTATTTT. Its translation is CASSLEGALRVPTDTQYF. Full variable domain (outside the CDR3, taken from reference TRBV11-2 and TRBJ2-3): EAGVAQSPRYKIIEKRQSVAFWCNPISGHATLYWYQQILGQGPKLLIQFQNNGVVDDSQLPKDRFSAERLKGVDSTLKIQPAKLEDSAVYLCASSLEGALRVPTDTQYFGPGTRLTVL.